Each of the 30 T cell receptor beta chains below was sequenced from the same sample in a study of post-analysis software for immune sequencing data. Overall study results and limits: Five TRBV segments, including TRBV5-6, TRBV5-1 and TRBV20-1, were more frequent in patients than controls.

The antigens these receptors bind are not known. cDNA libraries for TCR beta contained unique molecular identifiers. TCRdb processed the PCR reads anew with MiXCR; each CDR3 protein has one entry. This table has some 700,000 distinct CDR3 sequences, 59% appearing once. The sample consisted of blood. Receptors originate from a girl aged 2-10 years with multiple sclerosis.

The chain uses TRBV6-1 and TRBJ1-2; D perhaps matches TRBD1 (6 bases). V lost 4 bases and J lost 2, with 14 bases in between. This CDR3 has 15 residues. From germline, CDR1 is MNHNS and CDR2 SASEGT. The CDR3 coding sequence is TGTGCCAGCAGTGCCCCCTGGGACAACAACTATGGCTACACCTTC. It is translated as CASSAPWDNNYGYTF.

This chain connects TRBV13 to TRBJ2-3; 7 bases are shared with TRBD2. Germline V gene sequence: CDR1 PRHDT, CDR2 FYEKMQ (reference sequence). The V and J ends lost 5 bases and 2 bases, in that order; junction bases with no gene match: 10. The CDR3 is 16 amino acids. CDR3 amino acids: CASSPPGTKFTDTQYF. As DNA, the CDR3 is TGTGCCAGCAGCCCTCCCGGGACTAAATTCACAGATACGCAGTATTTT. The full variable domain, in which reference TRBV13 and TRBJ2-3 provide the parts outside the CDR3, is AAGVIQSPRHLIKEKRETATLKCYPIPRHDTVYWYQQGPGQDPQFLISFYEKMQSDKGSIPDRFSAQQFSDYHSELNMSSLELGDSALYFCASSPPGTKFTDTQYFGPGTRLTVL.

This clonotype was counted only a few times. This chain uses TRBV12-3 or TRBV12-4 with TRBJ1-5, with 8 bases matching TRBD1. With 5 bases clipped from V and 4 bases from J, the junction kept 7 bases outside the gene matches. The CDR3 consists of 15 residues. The CDR3 protein is CASSPDRGRNQPQHF. The CDR3 bases are TGTGCCAGCAGTCCCGACAGGGGTCGAAATCAGCCCCAGCATTTT.

The V call is TRBV14, the J call TRBJ2-3, with TRBD1 matching over 9 bases. Per the germline V gene, CDR1 is SGHDN and CDR2 is FVKESK. The CDR3 covers 16 residues. V lost 5 bases and J lost 3; bases outside the gene matches: 9. The CDR3 here is CASSSYRGLGTDTQYF. CDR3 sequence (DNA): TGTGCCAGCAGCTCCTACAGGGGGCTAGGAACAGATACGCAGTATTTT.

The chain combines TRBV4-1 with TRBJ2-7, with 7 nucleotides matching TRBD1. The V and J ends lost 3 bases and 10 bases, in that order; junction bases with no gene match: 6. Germline CDR1 reads MGHRA; CDR2 reads YSYEKL. CDR3 length: 12 residues. CDR3: CASSHQGQHQYF. The CDR3, as DNA: TGCGCCAGCAGCCACCAGGGACAGCATCAGTACTTC.

A few counts support this clonotype. This rearrangement joins TRBV7-6 to TRBJ2-1, with 8 nucleotides matching TRBD2. This CDR3 contains 16 residues. The V segment lost 5 bases and the J segment 6 bases; nucleotides outside the gene matches: 12. CDR1 SGHVS and CDR2 FNYEAQ come from the germline V gene. Here the CDR3 DNA reads TGTGCCAGCAGCCCTAGCCCTTCCCGGGAGGGCAATGAGCAGTTCTTC. It is translated as CASSPSPSREGNEQFF. Full variable domain (rest looked up from reference TRBV7-6 and TRBJ2-1): GAGVSQSPRYKVTKRGQDVALRCDPISGHVSLYWYRQALGQGPEFLTYFNYEAQQDKSGLPNDRFSAERPEGSISTLTIQRTEQRDSAMYRCASSPSPSREGNEQFFGPGTRLTVL.

The V call is TRBV20-1, the J call TRBJ1-5, with TRBD1 matching 9 bases. The CDR3 runs 16 residues. Trimming at V came to 7 bases and at J to 5 bases, leaving 15 bases not matched to a gene. Germline V gene data show CDR1 as DFQATT and CDR2 as SNEGSKA (reference sequence). CDR3 sequence reads: CSGTSPGQGSDQPQHF. In DNA, the CDR3 is TGCAGTGGGACCTCGCCCGGACAGGGGTCGGATCAGCCCCAGCATTTT.

The chain has TRBV4-3 and TRBJ1-1; D gene ambiguous. V lost 3 bases, J lost 1 base, and 12 bases lay in between. The CDR3 consists of 15 residues. Germline V gene sequence: CDR1 LGHNA, CDR2 YSLEER. The CDR3 DNA is TGCGCCAGCAGCCATGGGTTGGATTCGAACACTGAAGCTTTCTTT. Translated: CASSHGLDSNTEAFF.

As regards this clonotype: One end of the junction does not line up with germline, which may come from a read error. The chain links TRBV12-3 or TRBV12-4 to TRBJ2-5, with 10 positions matching TRBD2. The length of the CDR3 is 14 residues. CDR3 protein: CASSRTSGQEAQYF. In DNA, the CDR3 is TGTGCCAGCAGTCGGACTAGCGGACAAGAGGCCCAGTACTTC.

The sample holds a few counts of this clonotype. This chain connects TRBV20-1 to TRBJ1-1, with D possibly matching TRBD1 (6 bases). This CDR3 contains 12 residues. The V gene's germline CDR1 is DFQATT and CDR2 SNEGSKA (reference sequence). V lost 4 bases to trimming and J lost 11 bases, with 17 bases between them. The CDR3 sequence is CSAKGVSGKAFF. The CDR3 region has the DNA TGCAGTGCTAAGGGGGTTAGCGGGAAGGCTTTCTTT.

This clonotype was observed a handful of times. The rearrangement uses TRBV6-5 and TRBJ2-1, with TRBD1 matching over 7 bases. CDR1 MNHEY and CDR2 SVGAGI come from the germline V gene. Trimming at V came to 8 bases and at J to 3 bases, leaving 7 bases not matched to a gene. CDR3 size: 14 residues. DNA of the CDR3: TGTGCCAGCTCCATTGGGGACAGCTACAATGAGCAGTTCTTC. Translating gives CASSIGDSYNEQFF.

To note about this clonotype: A much larger clone lies one base from this, so it may be a read error. The chain links TRBV7-9 to TRBJ2-1; TRBD1 aligns across 9 bases. V was pared by 5 bases and J by 7 bases, with 9 bases of the junction left unmatched. There are 15 residues in the CDR3. Germline CDR1 and CDR2: SEHNR and FQNEAQ (reference sequence). The CDR3 loop is CASSQRTGDPNEQFF. CDR3 nucleotide sequence: TGTGCCAGCAGCCAACGGACAGGGGACCCTAATGAGCAGTTCTTC. The full variable domain, in which reference TRBV7-9 and TRBJ2-1 provide the parts outside the CDR3, is DTGVSQNPRHKITKRGQNVTFRCDPISEHNRLYWYRQTLGQGPEFLTYFQNEAQLEKSRLLSDRFSAERPKGSFSTLEIQRTEQGDSAMYLCASSQRTGDPNEQFFGPGTRLTVL.

V and J are TRBV28 and TRBJ2-7; weak D call: TRBD2 (6 bases). The CDR3 contains 14 residues. Per germline, CDR1 MDHEN and CDR2 SYDVKM. Trimming removed 5 bases from V and 1 base from J, with 12 bases in between. This CDR3 is CASSTPDYSYEQYF. For the CDR3, the DNA is TGTGCCAGCAGTACCCCGGACTATTCCTACGAGCAGTACTTC. Filled out from reference TRBV28 and TRBJ2-7, the complete variable domain reads DVKVTQSSRYLVKRTGEKVFLECVQDMDHENMFWYRQDPGLGLRLIYFSYDVKMKEKGDIPEGYSVSREKKERFSLILESASTNQTSMYLCASSTPDYSYEQYFGPGTRLTVT.

This chain uses TRBV10-3 with TRBJ1-2; D perhaps matches TRBD1 (6 bases). The CDR3 loop spans 13 amino acids. Trimming stripped 11 bases from V and 0 bases from J, with 13 bases between. Germline V gives CDR1 ENHRY, CDR2 SYGVKD. DNA of the CDR3: TGTGCCCCCTATCAGGGGACTAACTATGGCTACACCTTC. It translates to CAPYQGTNYGYTF.

V is TRBV29-1 and J is TRBJ2-5, with 8 positions matching TRBD2. The closer fit of TRBJ2-7 to the DNA end suggests the J call may be wrong. The CDR3 is made up of 15 amino acids. The germline V gene encodes CDR1 SQVTM and CDR2 ANQGSEA. CDR3 in amino acids: CSAFYETAGVYEQYF. CDR3 DNA: TGCAGCGCCTTTTACGAGACAGCGGGGGTCTACGAGCAGTACTTC.

This chain joins TRBV2 and TRBJ2-3; D is uncertain. This CDR3 has 14 residues. Deletions cut 3 bases from V and 0 bases from J, with 7 bases between. Germline assignment: CDR1 SNHLY and CDR2 FYNNEI. The CDR3 sequence is CASSDPSSTDTQYF. The DNA for the CDR3 is TGTGCCAGCAGTGACCCGTCTAGCACAGATACGCAGTATTTT.

This clonotype has more than one count but fewer than ten. The chain is built from TRBV20-1 and TRBJ1-1; TRBD1 agrees at 7 bases. The length of the CDR3 is 17 residues. The junction had 20 bases not matched to a gene; V was cut back by 4 bases and J by 6 bases. Per germline, CDR1 DFQATT and CDR2 SNEGSKA (reference sequence). The CDR3 coding sequence is TGCAGTGCTACCCCTTCGGACAGGTCCCATATGGGCTCTGAAGCTTTCTTT. Translated: CSATPSDRSHMGSEAFF.

A single count supports this clonotype. V is TRBV20-1 and J is TRBJ2-1, with 11 bases lining up with TRBD2. Trimming cost V 6 bases and J 8 bases; bases outside gene matches: 9. CDR3 length equals 14 residues. Germline V gives CDR1 DFQATT, CDR2 SNEGSKA (reference sequence). CDR3 loop: CSAQGLAGGYEQFF. For the CDR3, the DNA is TGCAGTGCCCAGGGGCTAGCGGGAGGCTATGAGCAGTTCTTC.

J is TRBJ2-4 and V is TRBV5-1; D may be TRBD2 (5 bases). Germline V CDR1 and CDR2: SGHRS, YFSETQ. Trimming shortened V by 4 bases and J by 7 bases, and 12 bases separated the two germline ends. The CDR3 runs 13 residues. The CDR3 region is CASSGWGENIQYF. DNA for the CDR3: TGCGCCAGCAGCGGGTGGGGAGAGAACATTCAGTACTTC.

This clonotype is a singleton in its sample. The rearrangement joins TRBV20-1 to TRBJ2-7; D is possibly TRBD1 or TRBD2 (6 bases each). CDR3 size: 13 residues. Per the germline V gene, CDR1 is DFQATT and CDR2 is SNEGSKA (reference sequence). Trimming stripped 3 bases from V and 2 bases from J, with 11 bases between. The CDR3 sequence: CSASPGAPYEQYF. The CDR3, as DNA: TGCAGTGCTAGCCCGGGGGCCCCCTACGAGCAGTACTTC.

This chain links TRBV4-1 with TRBJ2-5; 10 bases line up with TRBD2. With the DNA end fitting TRBJ2-7 better, the J assignment may be wrong. The germline V gene encodes CDR1 MGHRA and CDR2 YSYEKL. CDR3 length equals 16 residues. The CDR3 sequence: CASSQTGLAALYEQYF. The CDR3, as DNA: TGCGCCAGCAGCCAAACAGGACTAGCGGCACTCTACGAGCAGTACTTC.

The CDR3 sequence: CSASLGGAEDTQYF. In DNA form, the CDR3 reads TGCAGTGCTTCCCTCGGGGGGGCCGAGGATACGCAGTATTTT. This sequence joins TRBV20-1 and TRBJ2-3, with TRBD2 matching over 8 bases. This CDR3 region has 14 residues. With V trimmed by 5 bases and J by 6 bases, 10 bases remained unmatched. CDR1 DFQATT and CDR2 SNEGSKA come from the germline V gene (reference sequence).

This clonotype was seen a handful of times. The rearrangement uses TRBV7-9 and TRBJ2-5, with D tentatively TRBD2 (6 bases). The V and J ends lost 8 bases and 4 bases respectively, with 20 bases between them. Germline CDR1 SEHNR, CDR2 FQNEAQ (reference sequence). This CDR3 is built from 15 residues. CDR3 sequence reads: CASRPEWQGGETQYF. The CDR3 DNA reads as TGTGCCAGCCGCCCCGAGTGGCAGGGAGGAGAGACCCAGTACTTC.

This chain joins TRBV4-1 and TRBJ1-2, with D maybe TRBD1 (6 bases). Germline CDR1 reads MGHRA; CDR2 reads YSYEKL. CDR3 length equals 15 residues. V lost 3 bases to trimming and J lost 2 bases, with 13 bases between them. In DNA form, the CDR3 reads TGCGCCAGCAGCCAGGTCAGGGGACCCAACTATGGCTACACCTTC. The encoded protein is CASSQVRGPNYGYTF.

The J gene is TRBJ2-6, the V gene TRBV30, with 7 positions matching TRBD2. The CDR3 has 16 residues. J gave up 2 bases and V 1 base, and 5 bases lay outside the gene matches. The V gene's germline CDR1 is GTSNPN and CDR2 SVGIG (reference sequence). The CDR3 sequence is CAWSAWGGTGANVLTF. The CDR3 DNA reads TGTGCCTGGAGTGCATGGGGAGGGACTGGGGCCAACGTCCTGACTTTC.

The chain joins TRBV5-8 to TRBJ1-5, with 9 bases aligning to TRBD1. The CDR3 runs to 15 residues. From germline, CDR1 is SGHTS and CDR2 YDEGEE. V shed 3 bases and J 2 bases; nucleotides not matched to a gene: 3. Here the CDR3 DNA reads TGTGCCAGCAGCTCGGGACAGGGAGGCAATCAGCCCCAGCATTTT. Protein sequence: CASSSGQGGNQPQHF.

V is TRBV7-6 and J is TRBJ1-6, with D perhaps TRBD1 (5 bases). CDR3 length: 14 amino acids. Germline CDR1 reads SGHVS; CDR2 reads FNYEAQ. V was trimmed by 1 base and J by 10 bases, leaving 11 bases between them. The chain's CDR3 is CASSLGSGGSPLHF. The CDR3 nucleotides are TGTGCCAGCAGCTTAGGTAGTGGGGGGTCACCCCTCCACTTT.

The chain uses TRBV6-5 and TRBJ2-7; 9 nucleotides line up with TRBD1. The CDR3 spans 17 residues. Trimming took 6 bases from V and 1 from J; bases not matched to a gene: 13. Germline CDR1 MNHEY, CDR2 SVGAGI. The CDR3 here is CASRPSGQGMISYEQYF. DNA of the CDR3: TGTGCCAGCAGACCATCCGGACAGGGGATGATTTCCTACGAGCAGTACTTC.

The V and J genes are TRBV2 and TRBJ2-1; 9 bases are a match to TRBD2. CDR1 and CDR2 from the germline V gene are SNHLY and FYNNEI. J gave up 5 bases and V 6 bases, and 11 bases lay outside the gene matches. This CDR3 is built from 16 residues. CDR3 residues: CASRGLAQKVNNEQFF. The CDR3 nucleotides read TGTGCCAGCAGGGGACTAGCCCAGAAGGTGAACAATGAGCAGTTCTTC.

The chain recombines TRBV7-2 with TRBJ2-2, with 9 bases lining up with TRBD2. The V segment lost 1 base and the J segment 4 bases; nucleotides outside the gene matches: 16. CDR3 length: 20 residues. Germline values: CDR1 SGHTA, CDR2 FQGNSA. The CDR3 nucleotides read TGTGCCAGCAGCTTAGTCCATCCTAGCGGGGCATCATTCGGCACCGGGGAGCTGTTTTTT. The encoded protein is CASSLVHPSGASFGTGELFF. Drawing the rest from reference TRBV7-2 and TRBJ2-2, the complete variable domain is GAGVSQSPSNKVTEKGKDVELRCDPISGHTALYWYRQSLGQGLEFLIYFQGNSAPDKSGLPSDRFSAERTGGSVSTLTIQRTQQEDSAVYLCASSLVHPSGASFGTGELFFGEGSRLTVL.